This T cell receptor (beta chain) originates from a study of T-cell memory formation after mild COVID-19. Turning to the study itself: TCR clusters showed largely donor specificity. The study, taken as a whole, reports: Prior to infection, memory already included some responding clones, suggesting cross-reactive memory joined. Later expanders leaned CD4+, whereas day 15 to 85 contracting clones were balanced CD4/CD8.

A word on this clonotype: The antigen remains undetermined.

TCRdb used MiXCR to reprocess the 5' RACE reads, holding one entry per CDR3 protein. The sample lists about 350,000 distinct CDR3 sequences, approximately 29% occurring once. The CDR3 runs to 13 residues. V was trimmed by 3 bases and J by 2 bases, leaving 8 bases between them. In germline, CDR1 is SGHRS, CDR2 YFSETQ. This TCR was sampled from an adult woman who had mild COVID-19 (a few samples of this study predate the infection). Cell type and time point are not known. Sequences were obtained from PBMCs or a T cell subset sorted from them (not recorded which). V is TRBV5-1 and J is TRBJ1-1, with D uncertain. The CDR3 reads CASSSPDNTEAFF. CDR3 DNA: TGCGCCAGCAGCTCCCCGGACAACACTGAAGCTTTCTTT.